This TCR beta chain stems from a study of circulating CD8 cells and anti-PD-1 response in melanoma. The study's findings and limits: At M1, fewer than 8% of TRB clonotypes appeared in multiple subsets. DNEG was most diverse; TIGIT repertoires were least diverse. Peptide assays on expanded sorted subsets replaced tumor-based reactivity testing. Generally, no replicate experiments were performed.

This CDR3 spans 14 amino acids. Germline V gene lookup returns CDR1 MNHEY and CDR2 SMNVEV (reference sequence). V lost 3 bases and J lost 5; bases outside the gene matches: 2. Each library started from about 15 ng of total RNA using the QIAseq Immune Repertoire TCR panel. TCRdb reprocessed the reads with MiXCR, giving one entry per CDR3 protein. The table has more than 950 distinct CDR3 sequences, 5% to 6.5% seen once; the top ten hold approximately 10%. In this sample, this clonotype is large. Its antigen is currently unknown. Sorting of live CD3+CD8+TCRalphabeta+ cells by PD-1 and/or TIGIT gave four subsets.

The rearrangement joins TRBV27 to TRBJ1-5; TRBD1 agrees at 9 bases. The input for sequencing was CD8+ T cells from PBMCs, taken at baseline or after one month of anti-PD-1 therapy (not recorded which). This receptor was obtained from a human donor with melanoma. CDR3 DNA: TGTGCCAGCAGTTTGACAGGGGGGCATCAGCCCCAGCATTTT. Its protein product is CASSLTGGHQPQHF.